The rows below give T cell receptor beta chains drawn from one sample of a study of cytotoxic CD8 clonotypes in ibrutinib-treated CLL. Assay used: immunoSEQ multiplex PCR; TCRdb lists only in-frame clones, some missing. The data hold 150,000 or so clones, with over 65% observed a single time. The sequencing here drew on PBMCs, taken after 12 months of ibrutinib treatment. Every receptor here comes from a human donor with chronic lymphocytic leukemia. The CDR3 runs from the conserved cysteine through the conserved F or W. Some rows have no size entry. The others give once, few or many, or a class for an expanded clone.

v_call: TRBV28
clone_size: NA
j_call: TRBJ1-6
cdr3_aa: CASSLVGRGNSPLHF

v_call: TRBV28
clone_size: NA
j_call: TRBJ1-1
cdr3_aa: CASSSWQDTNTEAFF

v_call: TRBV4-3
clone_size: NA
j_call: TRBJ1-5
cdr3_aa: CASSQAPGGIDQPQHF

v_call: TRBV27
clone_size: NA
j_call: TRBJ2-3
cdr3_aa: CASSGRSGNTDTQYF

v_call: TRBV10-3
clone_size: NA
j_call: TRBJ1-2
cdr3_aa: CAISDISGGPGYGYTF

v_call: TRBV29-1
clone_size: NA
j_call: TRBJ2-7
cdr3_aa: CSASPGQNYEQYF

v_call: TRBV19
clone_size: few
j_call: TRBJ2-7
cdr3_aa: CASSLQGHYEQYF

v_call: TRBV4-1
clone_size: NA
j_call: TRBJ2-3
cdr3_aa: CASSHPLRRGASVADTQYF

v_call: TRBV27
clone_size: NA
j_call: TRBJ1-2
cdr3_aa: CASRDADRDGSYTF

v_call: TRBV27
clone_size: NA
j_call: TRBJ1-4
cdr3_aa: CASSLSWQPNEKLFF

v_call: TRBV9
clone_size: NA
j_call: TRBJ2-3
cdr3_aa: CASGRGGGARTDTQYF

v_call: TRBV9
clone_size: NA
j_call: TRBJ1-5
cdr3_aa: CASSVSSNSNQPQHF

v_call: TRBV7-2
clone_size: NA
j_call: TRBJ2-2
cdr3_aa: CASSLAGASGRSSAGELFF

v_call: TRBV7-2
clone_size: NA
j_call: TRBJ1-4
cdr3_aa: CASTPGRSNEKLFF

v_call: TRBV4-2
clone_size: NA
j_call: TRBJ2-5
cdr3_aa: CASSQDGTRRGETQYF

v_call: TRBV6-5
clone_size: NA
j_call: TRBJ2-4
cdr3_aa: CASSSTGGAKNIQYF

v_call: TRBV6-5
clone_size: NA
j_call: TRBJ2-7
cdr3_aa: CASSFQRQGAGHEQYF

v_call: TRBV2
clone_size: few
j_call: TRBJ1-5
cdr3_aa: CASSWGQPSNQPQHF

v_call: TRBV19
clone_size: once
j_call: TRBJ2-7
cdr3_aa: CASSGTSGFEQYF

v_call: TRBV15
clone_size: NA
j_call: TRBJ1-2
cdr3_aa: CATSRDGTESYTF

v_call: TRBV7-2
clone_size: NA
j_call: TRBJ1-5
cdr3_aa: CASSPGQGNQPQHF

v_call: TRBV5-6
clone_size: NA
j_call: TRBJ2-1
cdr3_aa: CASSLALGTSGDNEQFF

v_call: TRBV9
clone_size: NA
j_call: TRBJ2-1
cdr3_aa: CASSGGPGDEQFF

v_call: TRBV2
clone_size: NA
j_call: TRBJ1-5
cdr3_aa: CASSRTGLGQPQHF

v_call: TRBV30
clone_size: NA
j_call: TRBJ1-4
cdr3_aa: CAWNRQGTEKLFF

v_call: TRBV5-3
clone_size: NA
j_call: TRBJ2-7
cdr3_aa: CARSLSETGSYEQYF

v_call: TRBV7-2
clone_size: few
j_call: TRBJ1-4
cdr3_aa: CASSLGAAPNEKLFF

v_call: TRBV7-3
clone_size: NA
j_call: TRBJ2-7
cdr3_aa: CASSQQAGPGHYEQYF

v_call: TRBV19
clone_size: NA
j_call: TRBJ1-4
cdr3_aa: CASSNLEYTTNEKLFF

v_call: TRBV27
clone_size: few
j_call: TRBJ1-1
cdr3_aa: CASRDSSGGTEAFF

v_call: TRBV6-5
clone_size: NA
j_call: TRBJ1-2
cdr3_aa: CASTPHSSYGYTF

v_call: TRBV28
clone_size: NA
j_call: TRBJ1-5
cdr3_aa: CASLKIRGLNQPQHF

v_call: TRBV30
clone_size: NA
j_call: TRBJ1-2
cdr3_aa: CAWSRRANYGYTF

v_call: TRBV2
clone_size: NA
j_call: TRBJ1-2
cdr3_aa: CASSEMTGGNGYTF

v_call: TRBV9
clone_size: NA
j_call: TRBJ2-1
cdr3_aa: CASRGDYNEQFF

v_call: TRBV2
clone_size: few
j_call: TRBJ1-1
cdr3_aa: CASRGQGRHTEAFF

v_call: TRBV28
clone_size: NA
j_call: TRBJ2-7
cdr3_aa: CASSLPPGQGPYGEQYF

v_call: TRBV7-9
clone_size: NA
j_call: TRBJ2-7
cdr3_aa: CASSNGQSLEQYF

v_call: TRBV5-4
clone_size: NA
j_call: TRBJ1-4
cdr3_aa: CASSPGPTTTNEKLFF

v_call: TRBV11-2
clone_size: few
j_call: TRBJ1-1
cdr3_aa: CASSEKVSDTEAFF

v_call: TRBV4-1
clone_size: NA
j_call: TRBJ2-2
cdr3_aa: CASSQLSGGLAGELFF

v_call: TRBV6-5
clone_size: NA
j_call: TRBJ2-3
cdr3_aa: CASSYSGGKTDTQYF